This T cell receptor beta chain originates from a study of graft-versus-host responses after intestinal transplantation. As for this clone: The target antigen is unknown.

TCRdb's table, derived via immunoSEQ multiplex PCR, lists solely in-frame clones and lacks some. The table shows about 94,000 clones, with 90% to 95% occurring only once. This CDR3 region has 16 residues. Trimming removed 4 bases from V and 0 bases from J; junction bases left unmatched: 9. From germline, CDR1 is SQVTM and CDR2 ANQGSEA. This sequence joins TRBV29-1 and TRBJ2-1, with 7 bases identical to TRBD2. The TCR originated in a human donor who received an intestinal transplant. Sequences were derived from unstimulated CD8+ T cells sorted from spleen or lymph node cells, sampled before intestinal transplant. The CDR3 region is CSVGDQRGSSYNEQFF. DNA of the CDR3: TGCAGCGTTGGCGACCAGCGGGGTAGCTCCTACAATGAGCAGTTCTTC.